The TCR beta chain under discussion was sequenced for a study of early T cells in non-severe SARS-CoV-2 infection. Overall study results and limits: VDJdb-based annotation leaned toward anti-spike CD8 responses and missed private and CD4 specificities.

The germline CDR1 and CDR2 sequences are MDHEN and SYDVKM. This CDR3 spans 15 amino acids. TCRdb processed the 5' RACE reads anew with MiXCR; each CDR3 protein has one entry. Among about 100,000 distinct CDR3 sequences listed, around 14% were seen once. Turning to this clonotype: Its antigen is as yet unknown. Germline and junction disagree at one end, which may indicate a read error.

This chain uses TRBV28 with TRBJ2-2; D gene ambiguous. Material: whole blood. The receptor comes from an adult who was a healthcare worker with PCR-confirmed SARS-CoV-2 infection or an uninfected control (not recorded which). Written as DNA, the CDR3 is TGTGCCAGCAGTTTCGACAAAACGAACACCGAGGAGCTGTTTTTT. Translated: CASSFDKTNTEELFF. The complete variable domain, with remaining parts taken from reference TRBV28 and TRBJ2-2, reads DVKVTQSSRYLVKRTGEKVFLECVQDMDHENMFWYRQDPGLGLRLIYFSYDVKMKEKGDIPEGYSVSREKKERFSLILESASTNQTSMYLCASSFDKTNTEELFFGEGSRLTVL.